The 13 T cell receptor beta chains below all came from one sample that was sequenced in a study of shared clonotypes between healthy human individuals. Only in-frame clones appear in the TCRdb table, and some are missing; sequencing was by immunoSEQ multiplex PCR. The sample contains about 600,000 clones, about 97% of which appear only once. Material: naive CD4+ T cells sorted from blood. The subset denotes: CD45RA+ positively selected. The receptor set was obtained from a woman in her thirties in good health.

This chain links TRBV6-5 with TRBJ2-2; 7 nucleotides agree with TRBD1. V trimming: 6 bases; J trimming: 2 bases; junction bases outside the gene matches: 3. CDR3 length: 14 residues. Germline V gives CDR1 MNHEY, CDR2 SVGAGI. The CDR3 sequence: CASRGQSNTGELFF. Here the CDR3 DNA reads TGTGCCAGCAGGGGACAGAGTAACACCGGGGAGCTGTTTTTT.

This clone is a singleton in its sample. The rearrangement links TRBV10-1 to TRBJ2-3; 8 bases map to TRBD2. Germline CDR1 and CDR2: WNHNN and SYGVQD (reference sequence). This CDR3 has 14 residues. The V segment lost 10 bases and the J segment 0 bases; nucleotides outside the gene matches: 6. Here the CDR3 reads CANARLASTDTQYF. In nucleotides, the CDR3 is TGCGCCAACGCCCGACTAGCGAGCACAGATACGCAGTATTTT.

The chain employs TRBV6-1 and TRBJ2-7; D unresolved. Germline V gene data show CDR1 as MNHNS and CDR2 as SASEGT. V was pared by 3 bases and J by 6 bases, with 12 bases between. The CDR3 extends over 13 amino acids. CDR3 sequence: CASSDYPIGEQYF. Here the CDR3 DNA reads TGTGCCAGCAGTGACTATCCTATCGGCGAGCAGTACTTC.

The chain recombines TRBV6-5 with TRBJ1-1; D not certain. This CDR3 is 14 amino acids long. Germline CDR1 reads MNHEY; CDR2 reads SVGAGI. The V end was cut by 8 bases, the J end by 4 bases, with 17 bases between. CDR3 protein: CASASYGLGTEAFF. In nucleotides, the CDR3 is TGTGCCAGCGCCAGTTATGGTTTAGGCACTGAAGCTTTCTTT.

The chain is built from TRBV27 and TRBJ2-2, with D uncertain. Germline V lookup: CDR1 MNHEY, CDR2 SMNVEV (reference sequence). Trimming pared 5 bases from V and 6 bases from J, leaving 13 bases between. The CDR3 sequence is 14 residues long. The CDR3 region is CASSETFFPGELFF. In DNA, the CDR3 is TGTGCCAGCAGTGAGACGTTCTTCCCCGGGGAGCTGTTTTTT.

In DNA, the CDR3 is TGTGCCAGCAGCTTTGCCCCCCCGGCCCCCTACGAGCAGTACTTC. Protein product: CASSFAPPAPYEQYF. The chain is built from TRBV5-5 and TRBJ2-7, with D unresolved. The CDR3 extends over 15 amino acids. The V and J ends lost 2 bases and 2 bases respectively, with 14 bases between them. Germline V gene sequence: CDR1 SGHKS, CDR2 YYEKEE (reference sequence).

The chain has TRBV5-1 and TRBJ2-7, with TRBD1 matching 10 bases. This CDR3 has 15 amino acids. V lost 4 bases, J lost 2 bases, and 6 bases stayed unmatched. Germline CDR1 SGHRS, CDR2 YFSETQ. CDR3 protein: CASSTGTGDAYEQYF. The CDR3 DNA reads as TGCGCCAGCAGCACAGGGACAGGGGACGCCTACGAGCAGTACTTC.

This clone was detected only once. This chain links TRBV20-1 with TRBJ2-1, with D unresolved. Trimming left V 3 bases short and J 5 bases short, with 5 bases between. The CDR3 is 11 residues long. Germline V gene sequence: CDR1 DFQATT, CDR2 SNEGSKA (reference sequence). The CDR3 sequence: CSASNNNEQFF. The CDR3 DNA reads as TGCAGTGCTAGTAACAACAATGAGCAGTTCTTC.

In the case of this clone: The same CDR3 is also encoded by other DNA sequences in this sample. V and J are TRBV28 and TRBJ1-2; D is unclear. With 2 bases removed from V and 1 base from J, the gap between germline ends came to 5 bases. The CDR3 totals 13 residues. From germline, CDR1 is MDHEN and CDR2 SYDVKM. Written as DNA, the CDR3 is TGTGCCAGCAGTTTAGGCAGTAACTATGGCTACACCTTC. Protein sequence: CASSLGSNYGYTF.

The chain links TRBV7-9 to TRBJ2-1, with TRBD2 as a possible D gene (5 bases). The CDR3 loop spans 19 amino acids. The V end lost 4 bases, the J end lost 3 bases, and 25 bases lay between the germline ends. CDR1 and CDR2 from the germline V gene are SEHNR and FQNEAQ (reference sequence). CDR3 in amino acids: CASSSSLPGLAEGYNEQFF. The CDR3 nucleotides are TGTGCCAGCAGCTCCTCCTTACCCGGACTTGCCGAAGGCTACAATGAGCAGTTCTTC.

V usage is TRBV5-5 and J usage is TRBJ1-1; D unresolved. This CDR3 has 16 residues. Looked up from germline, CDR1 is SGHKS and CDR2 is YYEKEE (reference sequence). V was cut by 4 bases and J by 0 bases, with 16 bases left in between. Here the CDR3 reads CASSRPFGNMNTEAFF. The CDR3 nucleotides are TGTGCCAGCAGCCGCCCTTTTGGAAATATGAACACTGAAGCTTTCTTT.

V and J are TRBV6-5 and TRBJ1-5; D call uncertain. The CDR3 runs 12 residues. Trimming stripped 6 bases from V and 6 bases from J, with 9 bases between. Germline V CDR1 and CDR2: MNHEY, SVGAGI. CDR3 in amino acids: CASSLKGQPQHF. The CDR3, as DNA: TGTGCCAGCAGCTTAAAGGGTCAGCCCCAGCATTTT.

About this clone itself: One junction end disagrees with the germline gene, perhaps due to a read error. The chain joins TRBV20-1 to TRBJ2-7, with a tentative D call TRBD1 (5 bases). The V gene's germline CDR1 is DFQATT and CDR2 SNEGSKA (reference sequence). The CDR3 loop spans 11 amino acids. CDR3 coding DNA: TGTAAGATAGGGGCCGACTACGAGCAGTACTTC. It is translated as CKIGADYEQYF.